A selection of T cell receptor beta chains follows, all from one sample in a study of blood T cell repertoires in COVID-19. Repertoires were generated with immunoSEQ multiplex PCR, while TCRdb's copy carries only in-frame clones and drops some. This table has roughly 68,000 clones, about 91% appearing once. The sample was peripheral blood. The receptors shown here come from a man aged 40-55 years with COVID-19, enrolled during active disease. The CDR3 runs from the conserved cysteine through the conserved F or W. A D gene is named only where the DNA matches it firmly. Clone size is shown for a subset of rows, as once, few, many or a class of expanded clone.

>TRBD1|TRBV5-5|TRBJ1-5|once
TGTGCCAGCAGCTCCGGGACAGGGGGGGGGAGCAATCAGCCCCAGCATTTT
CASSSGTGGGSNQPQHF
>-|TRBV11-2|TRBJ2-5|once
TGTGCCAGCAGCTTCCCTCCAGGGACAACCCAAGAGACCCAGTACTTC
CASSFPPGTTQETQYF
>TRBD1|TRBV28|TRBJ1-5|-
TGTGCCAGCAGTTCCGGGGACAGAGATTCTCAGCCCCAGCATTTT
CASSSGDRDSQPQHF
>-|TRBV7-9|TRBJ2-5|-
TGTGCCAGCAGCTTCCTACAGGGGGAGGGCGAGACCCAGTACTTC
CASSFLQGEGETQYF
>-|TRBV6-6|TRBJ1-2|-
TGTGCCAGCAGTTCCCCCGGGGATACTAACTATGGCTACACCTTC
CASSSPGDTNYGYTF
>-|TRBV5-1|TRBJ2-7|few
TGCGCCAGCAGCCGGGAGGACAGGGCCGTGGCCGAGCAGTACTTC
CASSREDRAVAEQYF
>-|TRBV11-3|TRBJ2-2|-
TGTGCCAGCAGCTTAGGCGCGAACACCGGGGAGCTGTTTTTT
CASSLGANTGELFF
>TRBD1|TRBV5-5|TRBJ1-1|-
TGTGCCAGCAGACGGACAGGGTACACTGAAGCTTTCTTT
CASRRTGYTEAFF
>-|TRBV3-1/TRBV3-2|TRBJ1-2|-
TGTGCCAGCAGCCAAGAGACGACAGGCTCGGGTTATGGCTACACCTTC
CASSQETTGSGYGYTF
>TRBD1|TRBV11-2|TRBJ1-2|once
TGTGCCAGCAGCCCAGAGACAGGGAACTATGGCTACACCTTC
CASSPETGNYGYTF
>-|TRBV5-6|TRBJ1-5|-
TGTGCCAGCAGCTTGTACAGATATAGCAATCAGCCCCAGCATTTT
CASSLYRYSNQPQHF
>-|TRBV4-1|TRBJ2-1|-
TGCGCCAGCAGGGCCCTTGGGACAACCTACAATGAGCAGTTCTTC
CASRALGTTYNEQFF
>TRBD1|TRBV18|TRBJ2-5|-
TGTGCCAGCTCACCCGCGCCCGACAGGGACCAGACCCAGTACTTC
CASSPAPDRDQTQYF
>TRBD1|TRBV2|TRBJ1-5|-
TGTGCCAGCAAGGACAGGTCCAATCAGCCCCAGCATTTT
CASKDRSNQPQHF
>TRBD1|TRBV3-1/TRBV3-2|TRBJ2-1|-
TGTGCCAGCAGCCTTCTCCCGGGACAGGGACCCAATGAGCAGTTCTTC
CASSLLPGQGPNEQFF
>TRBD2|TRBV19|TRBJ2-3|-
TGTGCCAGTAGTGGTGAATCTAGTCGGGGGGTGCTTGGTGATACGCAGTATTTT
CASSGESSRGVLGDTQYF
>TRBD2|TRBV2|TRBJ2-5|once
TGTGCCACCCAAACTCTTAGCGGGGGCCCTCAAGAGACCCAGTACTTC
CATQTLSGGPQETQYF
>-|TRBV30|TRBJ1-2|-
TGTGCCTGGAGTGTTTGGCAGGGATATGGCTACACCTTC
CAWSVWQGYGYTF
>-|TRBV2|TRBJ2-1|-
TGTGCCAGCAGTGAAGCAGCAATTCAGTTCTTC
CASSEAAIQFF
>-|TRBV9|TRBJ2-3|-
TGTGCCAGCAGCGGAACACGCGCGGACTGGACTACGCAGTATTTT
CASSGTRADWTTQYF
>TRBD1|TRBV5-4|TRBJ1-1|-
TGTGCCAGCAGCTTGGGCGGACAGGGCGCTGAAGCTTTCTTT
CASSLGGQGAEAFF
>-|TRBV19|TRBJ2-1|-
TGTGCCAGTGGCCGGGGGACGTCCGGGGCACATGAGCAGTTCTTC
CASGRGTSGAHEQFF
>TRBD1|TRBV28|TRBJ1-6|-
TGTGCCAGCAAACCCGGGACAGGGGGTTCACCCCTCCACTTT
CASKPGTGGSPLHF
>-|TRBV15|TRBJ1-4|-
TGTGCCACCAGCAGAGATCAGGGGACAAACAATGAAAAACTGTTTTTT
CATSRDQGTNNEKLFF
>-|TRBV3-1/TRBV3-2|TRBJ2-2|-
TGTGCCAGCAGCTCTACCGTGGGGGGAACCGGGGAGCTGTTTTTT
CASSSTVGGTGELFF
>TRBD1|TRBV2|TRBJ1-5|-
TGTGCCAGCCGGGGACAGTTCAATCAGCCCCAGCATTTT
CASRGQFNQPQHF
>TRBD2|TRBV7-9|TRBJ2-3|-
TGTGCCAGCAGCACTAGCGGGGTTGATACGCAGTATTTT
CASSTSGVDTQYF
>TRBD1|TRBV5-8|TRBJ1-3|-
TGTGCCAGCCTGGACAGGGGAAGAAACACCATATATTTT
CASLDRGRNTIYF
>-|TRBV30|TRBJ2-1|-
TGTGCCTGGAGTGTAGGAGCCGTTGGTGAGCAGTTCTTC
CAWSVGAVGEQFF
>TRBD1|TRBV27|TRBJ2-2|-
TGTGCCAGCAGTTCAGTGCCCGGGACAGGGAACACCGGGGAGCTGTTTTTT
CASSSVPGTGNTGELFF
>TRBD1|TRBV19|TRBJ2-3|-
TGTGCCAGTACCCCCGGGACAGGAGGCTCTAGCACAGATACGCAGTATTTT
CASTPGTGGSSTDTQYF
>-|TRBV12-3/TRBV12-4|TRBJ1-5|few
TGTGCCAGCAGTTCCACTTATCAGCCCCAGCATTTT
CASSSTYQPQHF
>TRBD1|TRBV19|TRBJ2-1|-
TGTGCCAGTAGTGAGGGACAGGGGGGTCTAGCCTCCTACAATGAGCAGTTCTTC
CASSEGQGGLASYNEQFF
>TRBD1|TRBV19|TRBJ1-5|-
TGTGCCAGTAGAAGGGAACAGGGGGCCCAGCCCCAGCATTTT
CASRREQGAQPQHF
>-|TRBV6-1|TRBJ1-5|-
TGTGCCAGCAGTGAAGCGTTCCGGGGGGCTGGGCAGCCCCAGCATTTT
CASSEAFRGAGQPQHF
>-|TRBV4-2|TRBJ1-4|-
TGTGCCAGCAGCCCCATTGGAGACAGCGTTTATGAAAAACTGTTTTTT
CASSPIGDSVYEKLFF
>TRBD1|TRBV6-5|TRBJ1-2|-
TGTGCCAGCAGTCCTGACAGGGTTTGGGGCTACACCTTC
CASSPDRVWGYTF
>-|TRBV11-2|TRBJ1-5|-
TGTGCCAGCAGCTCCCTGACACCTCCCAGCAATCAGCCCCAGCATTTT
CASSSLTPPSNQPQHF
>TRBD2|TRBV5-1|TRBJ2-1|-
TGCGCCAGCAGCTCCGGCGGCGGGGGGGCCTACAATGAGCAGTTCTTC
CASSSGGGGAYNEQFF